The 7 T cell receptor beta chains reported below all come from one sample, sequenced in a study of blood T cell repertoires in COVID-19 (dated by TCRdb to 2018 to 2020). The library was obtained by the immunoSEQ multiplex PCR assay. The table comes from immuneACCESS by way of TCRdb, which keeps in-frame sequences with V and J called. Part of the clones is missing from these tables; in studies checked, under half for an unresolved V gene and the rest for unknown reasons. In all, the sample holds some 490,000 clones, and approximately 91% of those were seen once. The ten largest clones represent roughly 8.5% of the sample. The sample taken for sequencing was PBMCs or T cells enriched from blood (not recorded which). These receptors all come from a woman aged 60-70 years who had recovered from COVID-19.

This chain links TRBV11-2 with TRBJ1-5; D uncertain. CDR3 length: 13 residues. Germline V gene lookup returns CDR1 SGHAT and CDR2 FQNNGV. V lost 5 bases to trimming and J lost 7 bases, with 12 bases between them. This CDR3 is CASSQGPSQPQHF. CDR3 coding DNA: TGTGCCAGCAGCCAAGGGCCTAGCCAGCCCCAGCATTTT.

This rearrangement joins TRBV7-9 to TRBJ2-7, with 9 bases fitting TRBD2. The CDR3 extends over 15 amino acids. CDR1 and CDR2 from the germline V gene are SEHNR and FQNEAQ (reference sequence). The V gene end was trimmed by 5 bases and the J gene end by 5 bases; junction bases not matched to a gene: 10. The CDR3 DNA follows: TGTGCCAGCAGCGACGGGACTAGCTATGTTAACGAGCAGTACTTC. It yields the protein CASSDGTSYVNEQYF.

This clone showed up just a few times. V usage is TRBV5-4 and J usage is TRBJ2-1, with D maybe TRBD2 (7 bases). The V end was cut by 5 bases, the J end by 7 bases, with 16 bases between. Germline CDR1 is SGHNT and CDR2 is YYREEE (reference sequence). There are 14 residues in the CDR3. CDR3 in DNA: TGTGCCAGCAGGCACAGCGGGACACGGAATGAGCAGTTCTTC. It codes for CASRHSGTRNEQFF.

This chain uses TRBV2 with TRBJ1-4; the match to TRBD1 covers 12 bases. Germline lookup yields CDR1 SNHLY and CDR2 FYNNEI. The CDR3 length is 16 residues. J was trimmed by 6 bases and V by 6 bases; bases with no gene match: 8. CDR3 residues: CASSPGQGAFYEKLFF. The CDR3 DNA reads TGTGCCAGCAGCCCGGGACAGGGGGCATTTTATGAAAAACTGTTTTTT.

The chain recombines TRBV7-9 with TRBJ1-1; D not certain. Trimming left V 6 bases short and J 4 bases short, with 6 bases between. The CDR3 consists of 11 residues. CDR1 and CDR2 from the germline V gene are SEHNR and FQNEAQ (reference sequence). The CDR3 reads CASRAGTEAFF. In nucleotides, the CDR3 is TGTGCCAGCAGGGCAGGCACTGAAGCTTTCTTT.

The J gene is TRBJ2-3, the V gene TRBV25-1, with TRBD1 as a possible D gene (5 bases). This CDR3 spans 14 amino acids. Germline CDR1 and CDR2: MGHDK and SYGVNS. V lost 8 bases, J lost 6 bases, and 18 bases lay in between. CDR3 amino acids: CASSPRQNPDTQYF. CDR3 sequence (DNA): TGTGCCAGCTCACCCCGACAGAACCCCGATACGCAGTATTTT.

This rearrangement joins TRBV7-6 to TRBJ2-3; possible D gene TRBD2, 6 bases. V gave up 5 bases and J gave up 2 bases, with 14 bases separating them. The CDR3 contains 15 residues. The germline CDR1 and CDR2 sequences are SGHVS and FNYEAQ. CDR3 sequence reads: CASSLRLEPTDTQYF. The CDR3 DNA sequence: TGTGCCAGCAGCCTCAGACTAGAACCCACAGATACGCAGTATTTT.